These T cell receptor beta chains were read from a single sample in a study of T cell changes during pregnancy in multiple sclerosis. Repertoires were generated with immunoSEQ multiplex PCR, while TCRdb's copy carries only in-frame clones and drops some. The repertoire holds 90,000 to 120,000 clones, with 85% to 95% as singletons. The sequencing here drew on peripheral blood, taken in the third trimester of pregnancy. These receptors were collected from a female donor in good health, enrolled as a control in a pregnancy study. Both conserved end residues are part of each CDR3. The D gene is left open where the match is weak. Rows give clone size only sometimes, using once, few, many, or a class for an expanded clone.

v_gene	d_gene	len	abundance	j_gene	CDR3aa	CDR3nt
TRBV11-3	-	13	few	TRBJ1-1	CASSLDWNTEAFF	TGTGCCAGCAGCTTAGACTGGAACACTGAAGCTTTCTTT
TRBV29-1	TRBD1	14	-	TRBJ1-5	CSVAQGGRNQPQHF	TGCAGCGTCGCACAGGGGGGCCGCAATCAGCCCCAGCATTTT
TRBV7-2	TRBD1	13	-	TRBJ1-2	CASSSGQVPGYTF	TGTGCCAGCAGCTCCGGACAGGTGCCTGGCTACACCTTC
TRBV19	-	12	-	TRBJ1-1	CASSLAATEAFF	TGTGCCAGTAGTTTGGCTGCCACTGAAGCTTTCTTT
TRBV5-4	TRBD1	15	-	TRBJ1-3	CASSPDRETGNTIYF	TGTGCCAGCAGCCCGGACAGGGAAACGGGAAACACCATATATTTT
TRBV15	TRBD1	15	-	TRBJ1-2	CATSKPGQRNYGYTF	TGTGCCACCAGCAAACCGGGACAGCGGAACTATGGCTACACCTTC
TRBV7-3	-	14	-	TRBJ2-6	CASSLLAGANVLTF	TGTGCCAGCAGCTTATTAGCTGGGGCCAACGTCCTGACTTTC
TRBV7-2	TRBD1	16	-	TRBJ2-4	CASSLGPGTGGDIQYF	TGTGCCAGCAGCTTAGGGCCCGGGACAGGGGGGGACATTCAGTACTTC
TRBV6-6	TRBD1	15	-	TRBJ1-2	CASSSQDRANYGYTF	TGTGCCAGCAGTTCCCAGGACAGGGCAAACTATGGCTACACCTTC
TRBV4-3	TRBD2	21	-	TRBJ2-1	CASSQFRPHLGSRRGINEQFF	TGCGCCAGCAGCCAATTTCGGCCACATCTCGGTAGTAGGCGGGGGATTAATGAGCAGTTCTTC
TRBV7-9	-	18	-	TRBJ2-2	CASSLTRLGALNTGELFF	TGTGCCAGCAGCTTAACCCGTCTAGGGGCCCTAAACACCGGGGAGCTGTTTTTT
TRBV27	-	15	once	TRBJ1-1	CASSPARMRDTEAFF	TGTGCCAGCAGTCCCGCCCGTATGAGGGACACTGAAGCTTTCTTT
TRBV6-6	-	16	-	TRBJ2-2	CASAGVNAANTGELFF	TGTGCCAGCGCCGGAGTCAACGCCGCGAACACCGGGGAGCTGTTTTTT
TRBV19	-	14	-	TRBJ2-7	CASSIEHRAGKQYF	TGTGCCAGTAGTATAGAACACAGGGCCGGTAAGCAGTACTTC
TRBV19	-	15	-	TRBJ2-3	CASSIGRTSTDTQYF	TGTGCCAGTAGTATAGGGCGGACTAGCACAGATACGCAGTATTTT
TRBV4-2	TRBD1	15	-	TRBJ1-5	CASSQVGGGHQPQHF	TGTGCCAGCAGCCAAGTCGGAGGGGGCCATCAGCCCCAGCATTTT
TRBV27	-	15	-	TRBJ1-5	CASSYSGESNQPQHF	TGTGCCAGCAGTTATTCGGGGGAAAGCAATCAGCCCCAGCATTTT
TRBV30	TRBD2	16	-	TRBJ2-7	CAWSVRLGGESYEQYF	TGTGCCTGGAGTGTACGTTTGGGGGGGGAGTCCTACGAGCAGTACTTC
TRBV19	TRBD2	16	-	TRBJ2-5	CASSTPGLAGQETQYF	TGTGCCAGTAGTACCCCGGGACTAGCGGGTCAAGAGACCCAGTACTTC
TRBV7-9	TRBD1	13	-	TRBJ1-2	CASSRVQGYAYTF	TGTGCCAGCAGCCGAGTACAGGGGTATGCCTACACCTTC
TRBV11-2	-	13	-	TRBJ1-5	CASSLDRDQPQHF	TGTGCCAGCAGCTTAGACAGGGATCAGCCCCAGCATTTT
TRBV27	-	15	-	TRBJ1-2	CASSITSGTFYGYTF	TGTGCCAGCAGCATTACTTCCGGGACATTTTATGGCTACACCTTC